A selection of T cell receptor beta chains follows, all from one sample in a study of blood T cell repertoires in COVID-19. Profiling relied on immunoSEQ multiplex PCR, and the TCRdb table lists in-frame clones only, not all of them. The data hold hundreds of thousands of clones, with 86% observed a single time. The material sequenced was peripheral blood. The receptors stem from a woman aged 25 to 45 with active or convalescent COVID-19. Each CDR3 is given with its conserved first and last residue. A D gene is named only where the DNA matches it firmly. Only some rows state a clone size, as once, few, many or a class for expanded clones.

CDR3 protein,CDR3 DNA,J gene,D gene,V gene,clone size
CASSLWTAPNTEAFF,TGTGCCAGCAGCCTCTGGACAGCCCCGAACACTGAAGCTTTCTTT,TRBJ1-1,.,TRBV5-6,.
CASSPPKAASLGAFF,TGTGCCAGCTCACCACCGAAGGCCGCTTCCCTCGGGGCTTTCTTT,TRBJ1-1,.,TRBV18,.
CASSPRLAGDTDEQFF,TGCGCCAGCAGCCCGAGACTAGCGGGGGACACAGATGAGCAGTTCTTC,TRBJ2-1,TRBD2,TRBV5-1,.
CASSNNRDRLGSPLHF,TGTGCCAGCAGCAACAACCGGGACAGATTAGGGTCACCCCTCCACTTT,TRBJ1-6,TRBD1,TRBV5-6,.
CASSTVFAGTGAYNEQFF,TGTGCCAGCAGTACGGTTTTCGCCGGGACAGGGGCGTACAATGAGCAGTTCTTC,TRBJ2-1,TRBD1,TRBV27,.
CASSSRGLAGQGLNTDTQYF,TGCGCCAGCAGCTCGAGGGGGCTAGCGGGGCAAGGCTTGAACACAGATACGCAGTATTTT,TRBJ2-3,TRBD2,TRBV5-1,.
CASSKTPDFINQPQHF,TGTGCCAGTAGTAAAACCCCGGACTTTATAAATCAGCCCCAGCATTTT,TRBJ1-5,.,TRBV19,.
CASSEGHPTEAFF,TGTGCCAGCAGCGAAGGTCATCCCACTGAAGCTTTCTTT,TRBJ1-1,.,TRBV3-1/TRBV3-2,.
CASSSWTNNEQFF,TGCGCCAGCAGCTCATGGACTAACAATGAGCAGTTCTTC,TRBJ2-1,.,TRBV5-1,.
CASSRTGDTEAFF,TGTGCCAGTAGTCGAACAGGGGACACTGAAGCTTTCTTT,TRBJ1-1,TRBD1,TRBV19,once
CASSLGTTNTGELFF,TGTGCCAGCAGTCTCGGGACTACGAACACCGGGGAGCTGTTTTTT,TRBJ2-2,TRBD2,TRBV2,.
CASSPRGAGNEKLFF,TGTGCCAGCAGCCCGCGGGGGGCCGGGAATGAAAAACTGTTTTTT,TRBJ1-4,.,TRBV25-1,.
CAISDFLAGQETQYF,TGTGCCATCAGTGACTTCCTAGCGGGTCAAGAGACCCAGTACTTC,TRBJ2-5,TRBD2,TRBV10-3,few
CASSLSQGLSTDTQYF,TGTGCCAGCAGTTTGTCGCAGGGTTTGAGCACAGATACGCAGTATTTT,TRBJ2-3,.,TRBV6-5,.
CASSETDSYNEQFF,TGTGCCAGCAGTGAGACAGACTCCTACAATGAGCAGTTCTTC,TRBJ2-1,.,TRBV6-4,.
CASSLAGTDPYEQYF,TGTGCCAGCAGCTTAGCGGGGACAGACCCCTACGAGCAGTACTTC,TRBJ2-7,TRBD1,TRBV7-2,.
CASSPGTGTGDTEAFF,TGTGCCAGCAGCCCAGGAACCGGGACAGGGGACACTGAAGCTTTCTTT,TRBJ1-1,TRBD1,TRBV3-1/TRBV3-2,.
CASSPRGGLAVQETQYF,TGTGCCAGCAGCCCCAGGGGAGGTCTAGCGGTCCAAGAGACCCAGTACTTC,TRBJ2-5,.,TRBV7-9,.
CASSLGPGASNEQFF,TGTGCCAGCAGCTTAGGGCCAGGGGCAAGTAATGAGCAGTTCTTC,TRBJ2-1,.,TRBV11-3,.
CASSPAGGLNTGELFF,TGCGCCAGCAGCCCCGCCGGGGGGCTGAACACCGGGGAGCTGTTTTTT,TRBJ2-2,.,TRBV4-1,.
CASSIPKTRLSTDTQYF,TGTGCCAGTAGTATCCCGAAAACTAGGCTAAGCACAGATACGCAGTATTTT,TRBJ2-3,.,TRBV19,.
CASSLAGPNSYNEQFF,TGTGCCAGCAGTTTAGCTGGGCCTAACTCCTACAATGAGCAGTTCTTC,TRBJ2-1,.,TRBV27,.
CASSQDRTSLDTQYF,TGCGCCAGCAGCCAAGACCGAACAAGTCTCGATACGCAGTATTTT,TRBJ2-3,.,TRBV4-1,.
CASSPDRYNSPLHF,TGTGCCAGCTCACCCGACAGATATAATTCACCCCTCCACTTT,TRBJ1-6,.,TRBV18,.
CATSRDLSGGSYEQYF,TGTGCCACCAGCAGAGATCTCAGCGGGGGTAGCTACGAGCAGTACTTC,TRBJ2-7,TRBD2,TRBV15,few
CASKDRNHNEQFF,TGTGCCAGCAAAGACAGGAATCACAATGAGCAGTTCTTC,TRBJ2-1,.,TRBV7-2,.
CASSVTDNNEKLFF,TGTGCCAGCAGTGTGACAGACAATAATGAAAAACTGTTTTTT,TRBJ1-4,.,TRBV6-1,.
CASSEGRTVMYEQYF,TGTGCCAGCAGTGAAGGCAGGACAGTTATGTACGAGCAGTACTTC,TRBJ2-7,.,TRBV6-1,.
CASSLTGDEAFF,TGTGCCAGCAGCTTAACAGGGGATGAAGCTTTCTTT,TRBJ1-1,TRBD1,TRBV6-5,.
CASSQDGGTGPFNTEAFF,TGCGCCAGCAGCCAAGATGGTGGGACAGGCCCTTTTAACACTGAAGCTTTCTTT,TRBJ1-1,TRBD1,TRBV4-1,.
CASSLEGTDSYEQYF,TGTGCCAGCAGCTTAGAAGGTACAGACAGCTACGAGCAGTACTTC,TRBJ2-7,.,TRBV7-9,.
CASSSGLDGTQETQYF,TGCGCCAGCAGCTCAGGGCTTGATGGGACTCAAGAGACCCAGTACTTC,TRBJ2-5,.,TRBV5-1,.